The 13 T cell receptor beta chains presented below share a single source sample, sequenced in a study of T cells after somatic rescue of genetic block. The protocol was immunoSEQ multiplex PCR, while the TCRdb copy is restricted to in-frame clones and leaves out a portion. The table shows 12,000 or so clones, with around 70% occurring only once. The sample consisted of peripheral blood mononuclear cells (PBMCs). These receptors all stem from a boy under 18.

This clone rates as medium-sized. V gene TRBV9 combines with J gene TRBJ2-5, with 15 bases matching TRBD2. Trimming cost V 0 bases and J 2 bases; bases outside gene matches: 2. This CDR3 is 17 amino acids long. Germline CDR1 and CDR2: SGDLS and YYNGEE. The CDR3 here is CASSVGTSGRVQETQYF. The CDR3 DNA follows: TGTGCCAGCAGCGTAGGGACTAGCGGGAGGGTTCAAGAGACCCAGTACTTC. Complete variable domain (other parts from reference TRBV9 and TRBJ2-5): DSGVTQTPKHLITATGQRVTLRCSPRSGDLSVYWYQQSLDQGLQFLIQYYNGEERAKGNILERFSAQQFPDLHSELNLSSLELGDSALYFCASSVGTSGRVQETQYFGPGTRLLVL.

The CDR3 nucleotides are TGCAGCGCCGGGACAGGGCGGACCGGGGAGCTGTTTTTT. It specifies CSAGTGRTGELFF. The gene calls are TRBV29-1 and TRBJ2-2; TRBD1 matches at 9 bases. Trimming removed 7 bases from V and 5 bases from J; junction bases left unmatched: 5. CDR3 length: 13 amino acids. Germline CDR1 reads SQVTM; CDR2 reads ANQGSEA.

The rearrangement uses TRBV7-9 and TRBJ1-5; D remains ambiguous. Trimming cost V 2 bases and J 4 bases, with 6 bases left between them. The CDR3 consists of 13 residues. Germline V gene sequence: CDR1 SEHNR, CDR2 FQNEAQ (reference sequence). The CDR3 bases are TGTGCCAGCAGCTTACAGGTTAATCAGCCCCAGCATTTT. The encoded protein is CASSLQVNQPQHF.

This rearrangement joins TRBV10-3 to TRBJ2-5, with 8 bases that match TRBD1. The DNA end favors TRBJ2-7, so the J call may be wrong. The germline CDR1 and CDR2 sequences are ENHRY and SYGVKD. The CDR3 is made up of 17 amino acids. CDR3 sequence (DNA): TGTGCCATCAGCGGACTCGCGACAGGGGAGAGCTCCTACGAGCAGTACTTC. This sequence encodes CAISGLATGESSYEQYF.

This clone was counted once. This rearrangement joins TRBV28 to TRBJ1-1; TRBD1 is a possible D gene (6 bases). The V end lost 2 bases, the J end lost 11 bases, and 12 bases lay between the germline ends. Looked up from germline, CDR1 is MDHEN and CDR2 is SYDVKM. The CDR3 runs to 12 residues. The CDR3 sequence is CASSLLTGFAFF. The CDR3 DNA reads as TGTGCCAGCAGTTTACTAACAGGGTTCGCTTTCTTT.

A remark on this clone: At one end, the junction sequence differs from germline, possibly due to a read error. The chain links TRBV27 to TRBJ2-2, with 7 bases identical to TRBD2. This CDR3 has 14 amino acids. In germline, CDR1 is MNHEY, CDR2 SMNVEV (reference sequence). The CDR3 DNA is TGTGCCAGCAGATTATTGGGAGGGAACGGGGAGCTGTTTTTT. Its translation is CASRLLGGNGELFF.

This clone has more than one count but fewer than ten. Written as DNA, the CDR3 is TGTGCCAGCAGCTTGGGACAGGGAGAGACCCAGTACTTC. This encodes CASSLGQGETQYF. The chain links TRBV7-2 to TRBJ2-5; TRBD1 matches 9 bases. This CDR3 spans 13 amino acids. The germline gives CDR1 SGHTA, CDR2 FQGNSA. The junction had 0 bases not matched to a gene; V was cut back by 3 bases and J by 4 bases.

The gene calls are TRBV18 and TRBJ2-3, with unresolved D. Trimming stripped 5 bases from V and 0 bases from J, with 3 bases between. This CDR3 contains 12 residues. Germline values: CDR1 KGHSH, CDR2 LQKENI. CDR3 residues: CASSSSTDTQYF. Written as DNA, the CDR3 is TGTGCCAGCTCAAGCAGCACAGATACGCAGTATTTT.

The genes are TRBV4-1 and TRBJ2-3; the match to TRBD1 covers 11 bases. The CDR3 runs 15 residues. V gave up 1 base and J gave up 5 bases; unmatched junction bases: 2. Germline V CDR1 and CDR2: MGHRA, YSYEKL. CDR3 DNA: TGCGCCAGCAGCCAAGTGGACAGGGGGCGAGATACGCAGTATTTT. Amino acids: CASSQVDRGRDTQYF.

This chain uses TRBV5-1 with TRBJ1-2, with D tentatively TRBD1 (6 bases). Germline CDR1 reads SGHRS; CDR2 reads YFSETQ. This CDR3 is built from 13 residues. V lost 5 bases and J 4 bases, leaving 12 bases between the germline ends. The CDR3 nucleotides read TGCGCCAGCAGACTTGGACAGAGCTATGGCTACACCTTC. Amino acid sequence: CASRLGQSYGYTF.

In its sample, this clone was seen once. The chain joins TRBV20-1 to TRBJ2-7, with a weak D call TRBD1 (6 bases). Germline-derived CDR1 and CDR2 are DFQATT and SNEGSKA (reference sequence). CDR3 length: 11 amino acids. CDR3 DNA: TGCAGGGGGTCAGGGGACTACGAGCAGTACTTC. Translated, it gives CRGSGDYEQYF.

V and J are TRBV6-1 and TRBJ2-7; D possibly corresponds to TRBD2 (5 bases). Germline CDR1 is MNHNS and CDR2 is SASEGT. CDR3 size: 15 residues. V shed 3 bases and J shed 0 bases, with 12 bases lying between them. CDR3 coding DNA: TGTGCCAGCAGTGACCAGTGGAGGAGCTCCTACGAGCAGTACTTC. Protein: CASSDQWRSSYEQYF.

The V and J genes are TRBV19 and TRBJ1-1, with 7 bases lining up with TRBD1. This CDR3 is built from 15 residues. The junction had 4 bases not matched to a gene; V was cut back by 3 bases and J by 0 bases. CDR1 LNHDA and CDR2 SQIVND come from the germline V gene (reference sequence). CDR3 sequence: CASSIRTGVNTEAFF. As DNA, the CDR3 is TGTGCCAGTAGTATCCGGACAGGAGTGAACACTGAAGCTTTCTTT.